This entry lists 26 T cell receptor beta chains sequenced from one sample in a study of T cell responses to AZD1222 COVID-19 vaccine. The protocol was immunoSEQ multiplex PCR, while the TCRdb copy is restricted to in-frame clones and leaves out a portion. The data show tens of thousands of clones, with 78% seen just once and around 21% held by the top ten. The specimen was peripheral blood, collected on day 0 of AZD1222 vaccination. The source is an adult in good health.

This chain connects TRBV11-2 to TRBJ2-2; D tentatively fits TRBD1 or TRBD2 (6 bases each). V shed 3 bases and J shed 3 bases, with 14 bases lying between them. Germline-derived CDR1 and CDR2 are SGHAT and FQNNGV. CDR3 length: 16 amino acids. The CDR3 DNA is TGTGCCAGCAGCTTCCGGGGGCGCGAGTACACCGGGGAGCTGTTTTTT. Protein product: CASSFRGREYTGELFF.

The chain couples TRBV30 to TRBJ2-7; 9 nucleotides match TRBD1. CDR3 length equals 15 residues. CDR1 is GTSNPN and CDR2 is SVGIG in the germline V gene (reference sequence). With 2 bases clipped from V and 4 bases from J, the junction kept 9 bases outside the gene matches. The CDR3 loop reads CAWSQGPGQGYEQYF. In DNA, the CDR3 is TGTGCCTGGAGTCAGGGGCCGGGACAGGGATACGAGCAGTACTTC. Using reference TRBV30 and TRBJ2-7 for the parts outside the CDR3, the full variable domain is SQTIHQWPATLVQPVGSPLSLECTVEGTSNPNLYWYRQAAGRGLQLLFYSVGIGQISSEVPQNLSASRPQDRQFILSSKKLLLSDSGFYLCAWSQGPGQGYEQYFGPGTRLTVT.

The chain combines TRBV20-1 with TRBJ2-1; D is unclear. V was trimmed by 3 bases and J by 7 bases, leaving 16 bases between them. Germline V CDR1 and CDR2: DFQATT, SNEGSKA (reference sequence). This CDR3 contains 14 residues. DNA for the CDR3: TGCAGTGCTAGTTTACGGCGGCTGGTTAATGAGCAGTTCTTC. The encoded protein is CSASLRRLVNEQFF.

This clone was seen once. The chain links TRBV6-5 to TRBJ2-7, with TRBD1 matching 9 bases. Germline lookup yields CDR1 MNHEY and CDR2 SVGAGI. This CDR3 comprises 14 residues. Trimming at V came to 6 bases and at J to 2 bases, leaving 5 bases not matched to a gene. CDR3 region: CASRPGQGAYEQYF. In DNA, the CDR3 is TGTGCCAGCAGACCGGGACAGGGCGCCTACGAGCAGTACTTC.

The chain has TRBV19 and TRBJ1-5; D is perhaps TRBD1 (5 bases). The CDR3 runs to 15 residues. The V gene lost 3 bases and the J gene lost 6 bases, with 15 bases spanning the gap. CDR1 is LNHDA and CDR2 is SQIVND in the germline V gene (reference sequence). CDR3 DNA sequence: TGTGCCAGTAGTATCCCCCCGGCCGGGGCTCAGCCCCAGCATTTT. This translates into CASSIPPAGAQPQHF. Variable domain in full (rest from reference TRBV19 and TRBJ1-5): DGGITQSPKYLFRKEGQNVTLSCEQNLNHDAMYWYRQDPGQGLRLIYYSQIVNDFQKGDIAEGYSVSREKKESFPLTVTSAQKNPTAFYLCASSIPPAGAQPQHFGDGTRLSIL.

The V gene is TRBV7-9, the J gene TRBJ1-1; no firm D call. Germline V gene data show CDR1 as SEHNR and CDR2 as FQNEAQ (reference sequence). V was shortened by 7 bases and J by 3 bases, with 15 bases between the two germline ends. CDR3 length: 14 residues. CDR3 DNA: TGTGCCAGCAAATTGCGGGATAGCGACACTGAAGCTTTCTTT. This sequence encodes CASKLRDSDTEAFF.

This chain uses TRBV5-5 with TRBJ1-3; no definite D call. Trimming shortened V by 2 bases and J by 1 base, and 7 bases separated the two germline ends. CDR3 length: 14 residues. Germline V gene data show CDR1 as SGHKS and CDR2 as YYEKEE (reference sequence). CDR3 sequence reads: CASSFRDSGNTIYF. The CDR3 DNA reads TGTGCCAGCAGCTTTCGGGATTCTGGAAACACCATATATTTT.

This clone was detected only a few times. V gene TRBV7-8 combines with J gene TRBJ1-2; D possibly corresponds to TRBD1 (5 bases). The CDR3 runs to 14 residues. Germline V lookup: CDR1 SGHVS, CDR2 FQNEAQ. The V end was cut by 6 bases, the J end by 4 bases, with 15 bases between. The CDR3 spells CASRTLGPLYGYTF. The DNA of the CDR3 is TGTGCCAGCAGGACTCTGGGACCCCTCTATGGCTACACCTTC.

The CDR3 protein is CASSRRQGGYEQYF. The CDR3 DNA follows: TGTGCCAGCAGCCGCCGCCAGGGGGGCTACGAGCAGTACTTC. The chain links TRBV7-9 to TRBJ2-7, with D tentatively TRBD1 (7 bases). Germline CDR1 SEHNR, CDR2 FQNEAQ (reference sequence). This CDR3 spans 14 amino acids. Trimming pared 5 bases from V and 3 bases from J, leaving 14 bases between.

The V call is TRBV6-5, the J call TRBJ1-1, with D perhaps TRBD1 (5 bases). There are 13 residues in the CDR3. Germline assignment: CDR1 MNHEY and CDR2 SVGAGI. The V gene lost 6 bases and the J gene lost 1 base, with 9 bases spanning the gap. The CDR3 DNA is TGTGCCAGCAGCCCCCAGGGGAACACTGAAGCTTTCTTT. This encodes CASSPQGNTEAFF.

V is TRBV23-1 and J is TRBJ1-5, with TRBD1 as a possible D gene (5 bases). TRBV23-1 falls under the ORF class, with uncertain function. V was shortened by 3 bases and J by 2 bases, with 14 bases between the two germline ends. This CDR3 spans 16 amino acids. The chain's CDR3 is CASSHPDTRGNQPQHF. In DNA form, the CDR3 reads TGCGCCAGCAGTCATCCGGACACTAGAGGCAATCAGCCCCAGCATTTT.

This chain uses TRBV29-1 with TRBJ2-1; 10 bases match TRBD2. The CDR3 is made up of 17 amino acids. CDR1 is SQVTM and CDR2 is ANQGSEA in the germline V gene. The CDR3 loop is CSASQGSGRLTYNEQFF. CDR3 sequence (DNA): TGCAGTGCCTCTCAGGGTAGCGGGAGGCTCACCTACAATGAGCAGTTCTTC.

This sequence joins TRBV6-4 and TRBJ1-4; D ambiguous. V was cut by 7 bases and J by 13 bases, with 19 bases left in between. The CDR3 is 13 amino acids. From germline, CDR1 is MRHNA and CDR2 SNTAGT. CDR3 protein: CASISGPKVGLFF. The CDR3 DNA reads TGTGCCAGCATCTCAGGTCCCAAGGTGGGACTGTTTTTT.

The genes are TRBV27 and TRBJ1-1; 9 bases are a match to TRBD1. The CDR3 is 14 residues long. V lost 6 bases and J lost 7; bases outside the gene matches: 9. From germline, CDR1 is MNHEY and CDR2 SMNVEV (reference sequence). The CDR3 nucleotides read TGTGCCAGCAGCCCTCGGACAGGGGTGGGTGAAGCTTTCTTT. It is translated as CASSPRTGVGEAFF.

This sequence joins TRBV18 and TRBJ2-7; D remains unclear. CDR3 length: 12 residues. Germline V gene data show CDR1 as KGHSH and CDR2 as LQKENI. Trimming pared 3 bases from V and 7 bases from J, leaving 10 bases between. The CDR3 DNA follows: TGTGCCAGCTCACCCACTCTGGGGGAGCAGTACTTC. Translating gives CASSPTLGEQYF.

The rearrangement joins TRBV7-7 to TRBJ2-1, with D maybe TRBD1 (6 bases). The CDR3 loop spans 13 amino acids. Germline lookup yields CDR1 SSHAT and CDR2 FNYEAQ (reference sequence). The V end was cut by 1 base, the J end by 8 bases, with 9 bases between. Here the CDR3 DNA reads TGTGCCAGCAGCTTAGACAGGGAGCATGAGCAGTTCTTC. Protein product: CASSLDREHEQFF.

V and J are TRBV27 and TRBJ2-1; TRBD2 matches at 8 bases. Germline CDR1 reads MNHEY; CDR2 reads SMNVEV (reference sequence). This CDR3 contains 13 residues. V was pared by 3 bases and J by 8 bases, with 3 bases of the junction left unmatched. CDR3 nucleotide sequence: TGTGCCAGCAGTTTTGACGGGGGGGATGAGCAGTTCTTC. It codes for CASSFDGGDEQFF.

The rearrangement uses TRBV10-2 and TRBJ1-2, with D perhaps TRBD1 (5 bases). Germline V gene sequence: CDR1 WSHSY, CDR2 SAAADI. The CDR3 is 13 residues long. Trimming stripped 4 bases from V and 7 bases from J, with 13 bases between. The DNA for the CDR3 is TGCGCCAGCAGTGGGGGCCCAAAAGGTGGCTACACCTTC. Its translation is CASSGGPKGGYTF.

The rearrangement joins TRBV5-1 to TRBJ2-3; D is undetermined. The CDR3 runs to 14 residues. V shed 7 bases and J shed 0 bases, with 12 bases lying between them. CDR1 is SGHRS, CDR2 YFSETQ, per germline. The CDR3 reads CASGPTSSTDTQYF. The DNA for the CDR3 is TGCGCCAGCGGACCTACATCTAGCACAGATACGCAGTATTTT.

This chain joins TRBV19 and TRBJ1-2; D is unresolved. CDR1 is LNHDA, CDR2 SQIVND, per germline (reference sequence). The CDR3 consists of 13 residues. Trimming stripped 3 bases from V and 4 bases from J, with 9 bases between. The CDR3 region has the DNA TGTGCCAGTAGTATGGCATCCTTCTATGGCTACACCTTC. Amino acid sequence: CASSMASFYGYTF.

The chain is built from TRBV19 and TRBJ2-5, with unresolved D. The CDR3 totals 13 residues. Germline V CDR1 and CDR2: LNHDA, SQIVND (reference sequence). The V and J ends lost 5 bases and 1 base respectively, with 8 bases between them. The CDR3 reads CASSGTGQETQYF. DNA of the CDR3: TGTGCCAGTAGTGGTACTGGCCAAGAGACCCAGTACTTC.

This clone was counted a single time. The CDR3 sequence is CASSDRLAGAGTGELFF. Here the CDR3 DNA reads TGTGCCAGCAGTGATCGGCTAGCGGGAGCGGGCACCGGGGAGCTGTTTTTT. The V and J genes are TRBV2 and TRBJ2-2, with TRBD2 identical over 10 bases. This CDR3 comprises 17 residues. Trimming removed 3 bases from V and 4 bases from J; junction bases left unmatched: 8. Germline CDR1 is SNHLY and CDR2 is FYNNEI.

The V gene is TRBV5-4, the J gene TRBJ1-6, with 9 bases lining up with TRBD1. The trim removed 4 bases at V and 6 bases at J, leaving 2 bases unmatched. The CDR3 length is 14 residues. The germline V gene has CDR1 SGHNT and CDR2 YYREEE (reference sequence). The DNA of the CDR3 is TGTGCCAGCAGCCAACAGGGGGCTAATTCACCCCTCCACTTT. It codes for CASSQQGANSPLHF.

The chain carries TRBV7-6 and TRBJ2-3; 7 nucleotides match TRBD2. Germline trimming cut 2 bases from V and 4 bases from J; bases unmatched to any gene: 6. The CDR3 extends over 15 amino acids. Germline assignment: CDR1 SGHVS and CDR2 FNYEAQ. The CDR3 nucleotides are TGTGCCAGCAGCTTATTCGGGAGGTTCTCAGATACGCAGTATTTT. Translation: CASSLFGRFSDTQYF.

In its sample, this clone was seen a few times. CDR3 region: CASSLARERETQYF. CDR3 in DNA: TGTGCCAGCAGCTTAGCTCGGGAGAGGGAGACCCAGTACTTC. The chain links TRBV7-9 to TRBJ2-5; weak D call: TRBD2 (6 bases). This CDR3 region has 14 residues. Per the germline V gene, CDR1 is SEHNR and CDR2 is FQNEAQ (reference sequence). Trimming stripped 0 bases from V and 5 bases from J, with 10 bases between.

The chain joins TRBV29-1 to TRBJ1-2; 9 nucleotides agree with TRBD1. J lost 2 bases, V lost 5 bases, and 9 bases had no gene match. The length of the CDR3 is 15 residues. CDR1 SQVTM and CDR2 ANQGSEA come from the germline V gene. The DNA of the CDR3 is TGCAGCGTTACAGGGGGCAGGGGTGTAAACTATGGCTACACCTTC. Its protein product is CSVTGGRGVNYGYTF.